These 20 T cell receptor beta chains came from one sample sequenced in a study of T-cell reconstitution after alpha-beta-depleted transplantation in children. As it was prepared, the TCRbeta library received unique molecular identifiers. TCRdb processed the PCR reads anew with MiXCR; each CDR3 protein has one entry. The sample consists of roughly 790,000 distinct CDR3 sequences, about 15% of them appearing once. The sequencing here drew on PBMCs, mostly from graft donor cells, taken 360 days after TCRalphabeta/CD19-depleted stem cell transplant. These receptors were obtained from a male patient younger than 18 who had a stem cell transplant for acute lymphoblastic leukemia, so the T cells may come from the graft donor.

In nucleotides, the CDR3 is TGTGCCAGCAGCGTAGACGAGGGAGATTCCTACAATGAGCAGTTCTTC. As protein: CASSVDEGDSYNEQFF. The chain uses TRBV9 and TRBJ2-1; a possible D gene is TRBD2 (5 bases). CDR1 is SGDLS, CDR2 YYNGEE, per germline. The length of the CDR3 is 16 residues. Trimming took off 0 bases at V and 1 base at J, with 11 bases between the two ends.

CDR3 DNA sequence: TGTGCCAGCAGTGAAAGGGGACCCCGAAAAGGAGATACGCAGTATTTT. This codes for CASSERGPRKGDTQYF. The chain has TRBV2 and TRBJ2-3; D is possibly TRBD1 or TRBD2 (5 bases each). The CDR3 covers 16 residues. Trimming took off 2 bases at V and 5 bases at J, with 17 bases between the two ends. Per the germline V gene, CDR1 is SNHLY and CDR2 is FYNNEI.

This clonotype showed up just a few times. This rearrangement joins TRBV28 to TRBJ1-1; D is ambiguous. This CDR3 is built from 14 residues. The V end was cut by 6 bases, the J end by 0 bases, with 11 bases between. Germline lookup yields CDR1 MDHEN and CDR2 SYDVKM. CDR3: CASSLEALNTEAFF. In DNA, the CDR3 is TGTGCCAGCAGCCTAGAGGCCTTGAACACTGAAGCTTTCTTT.

This clonotype was counted at least ten times. The V and J genes are TRBV20-1 and TRBJ2-7, with 7 bases identical to TRBD2. The CDR3 extends over 16 amino acids. Unmatched junction bases numbered 10, after V lost 0 bases and J lost 2 bases. Germline V gives CDR1 DFQATT, CDR2 SNEGSKA (reference sequence). The CDR3 DNA sequence: TGCAGTGCTAGAGACTTGACTAGCCCCGGACCCTACGAGCAGTACTTC. Translation: CSARDLTSPGPYEQYF.

This clonotype was counted ten times or more. The chain carries TRBV10-3 and TRBJ2-7; the D gene is possibly TRBD2 (6 bases). V was clipped by 3 bases and J by 0 bases, with 15 bases between them. This CDR3 is 16 amino acids long. Germline assignment: CDR1 ENHRY and CDR2 SYGVKD. The CDR3 bases are TGTGCCATCAGTGAAGGGATTAGCGGCAGCTCCTACGAGCAGTACTTC. This sequence encodes CAISEGISGSSYEQYF.

The rearrangement joins TRBV7-2 to TRBJ2-1; D call uncertain. Germline V gene data show CDR1 as SGHTA and CDR2 as FQGNSA. The V gene lost 5 bases and the J gene lost 7 bases, with 18 bases spanning the gap. The CDR3 totals 15 residues. The CDR3, as DNA: TGTGCCAGCAGCCCCCTCGACTGGCTCGATAATGAGCAGTTCTTC. Amino acid sequence: CASSPLDWLDNEQFF.

This clonotype was observed a handful of times. The rearrangement links TRBV7-9 to TRBJ1-1; D uncertain. Germline V gene sequence: CDR1 SEHNR, CDR2 FQNEAQ (reference sequence). This CDR3 has 10 amino acids. The V and J ends lost 10 bases and 1 base respectively, with 4 bases between them. The CDR3 region has the DNA TGTGCCACCGAGAACACTGAAGCTTTCTTT. Translation: CATENTEAFF.

This clonotype was picked up a small number of times. This CDR3 is CASSKGTSGNYEQYF. The DNA for the CDR3 is TGCGCCAGCAGCAAGGGGACTAGCGGGAACTACGAGCAGTACTTC. The rearrangement joins TRBV5-1 to TRBJ2-7; TRBD2 agrees at 13 bases. Germline CDR1 SGHRS, CDR2 YFSETQ. This CDR3 has 15 residues. V shed 4 bases and J 3 bases; nucleotides not matched to a gene: 4.

The chain recombines TRBV12-3 or TRBV12-4 with TRBJ2-4; D not certain. This CDR3 region has 15 residues. The V end was cut by 2 bases, the J end by 0 bases, with 8 bases between. CDR3 DNA sequence: TGTGCCAGCAGTTTAAAGGGTCTAGCCAAAAACATTCAGTACTTC. Amino acid sequence: CASSLKGLAKNIQYF.

The genes are TRBV18 and TRBJ2-7; 14 nucleotides agree with TRBD2. Germline V gene data show CDR1 as KGHSH and CDR2 as LQKENI. V dropped 3 bases and J dropped 2; count of bases not matched to a gene: 12. The CDR3 has 19 residues. The CDR3 loop is CASSPTTSGRGMDPYEQYF. The CDR3 DNA is TGTGCCAGCTCACCCACGACTAGCGGGAGGGGAATGGACCCCTACGAGCAGTACTTC.

Here the CDR3 reads CASSYSGGYGYTF. The CDR3 nucleotides read TGTGCCAGCAGTTACTCGGGGGGGTATGGCTACACCTTC. The rearrangement uses TRBV6-5 and TRBJ1-2; D is possibly TRBD1 (5 bases). Germline V lookup: CDR1 MNHEY, CDR2 SVGAGI. The length of the CDR3 is 13 residues. Deletions cut 0 bases from V and 5 bases from J, with 7 bases between.

This rearrangement joins TRBV20-1 to TRBJ2-7; perhaps TRBD1 as D (6 bases). This CDR3 spans 16 amino acids. CDR1 is DFQATT, CDR2 SNEGSKA, per germline (reference sequence). V dropped 3 bases and J dropped 3 bases, with 21 bases sitting between them. This chain's CDR3 is CSASSTRGSAYYEQYF. CDR3 nucleotides: TGCAGTGCTAGCTCGACAAGGGGGAGCGCCTACTACGAGCAGTACTTC.

This clonotype has just a few counts. The rearrangement uses TRBV11-2 and TRBJ2-5, with D maybe TRBD2 (5 bases). Trimming removed 1 base from V and 5 bases from J, with 8 bases in between. This CDR3 spans 13 amino acids. CDR1 is SGHAT, CDR2 FQNNGV, per germline. The CDR3 DNA reads as TGTGCCAGCAGCTTAGGAGGGATCGAGACCCAGTACTTC. Translating it yields CASSLGGIETQYF.

The chain links TRBV5-1 to TRBJ2-3; D might be TRBD1 (5 bases). Trimming shortened V by 4 bases and J by 2 bases, and 14 bases separated the two germline ends. The CDR3 sequence is 15 residues long. The V gene's germline CDR1 is SGHRS and CDR2 YFSETQ. This CDR3 reads CASSGNRITTDTQYF. For the CDR3, the DNA is TGCGCCAGCAGCGGGAACAGGATTACCACAGATACGCAGTATTTT.

This clonotype appeared many times. The V and J genes are TRBV13 and TRBJ2-3; D might be TRBD2 (5 bases). The V gene's germline CDR1 is PRHDT and CDR2 FYEKMQ (reference sequence). The CDR3 totals 15 residues. V dropped 6 bases and J dropped 8 bases, with 21 bases sitting between them. The CDR3 reads CASSPRGLGWGTQYF. The CDR3 nucleotides are TGTGCCAGCAGTCCCCGGGGATTGGGATGGGGTACGCAGTATTTT.

This clonotype has only a few counts. DNA for the CDR3: TGCAGCGTTTTTGTCAGCCCAGGGCAAGAGCAGTACTTC. Its protein product is CSVFVSPGQEQYF. The chain carries TRBV29-1 and TRBJ2-7; perhaps TRBD1 as D (5 bases). The germline V gene encodes CDR1 SQVTM and CDR2 ANQGSEA. This CDR3 has 13 residues. V lost 5 bases, J lost 7 bases, and 18 bases lay in between.

This chain connects TRBV20-1 to TRBJ2-1; D is tentatively TRBD1 or TRBD2 (5 bases each). V was pared by 3 bases and J by 4 bases, with 16 bases between. CDR1 is DFQATT and CDR2 is SNEGSKA in the germline V gene (reference sequence). CDR3 size: 15 residues. CDR3 sequence (DNA): TGCAGTGCTAGGGTTACGGGACGGGAATACAATGAGCAGTTCTTC. The encoded protein is CSARVTGREYNEQFF.

This clonotype has only a few counts. This chain links TRBV25-1 with TRBJ2-3; D gene uncertain. Per germline, CDR1 MGHDK and CDR2 SYGVNS. V dropped 3 bases and J dropped 1 base, with 5 bases sitting between them. The CDR3 contains 13 residues. The CDR3: CASSEGRTDTQYF. In nucleotides, the CDR3 is TGTGCCAGCAGTGAGGGCCGCACAGATACGCAGTATTTT.

This clonotype was seen a handful of times. The chain combines TRBV11-2 with TRBJ2-1; 11 bases match TRBD2. There are 17 residues in the CDR3. V was clipped by 5 bases and J by 0 bases; unmatched bases: 6. The germline V gene has CDR1 SGHAT and CDR2 FQNNGV. Here the CDR3 DNA reads TGTGCCAGCAGCCGGACTAGCGGGTTAAGCTCCTACAATGAGCAGTTCTTC. Translation: CASSRTSGLSSYNEQFF.

This chain links TRBV3-1 with TRBJ1-5; D is uncertain. CDR3 length: 13 amino acids. Germline V gene lookup returns CDR1 LGHDT and CDR2 YNNKEL (reference sequence). V was cut by 4 bases and J by 6 bases, with 10 bases left in between. CDR3 region: CASSLRRGQPQHF. Here the CDR3 DNA reads TGTGCCAGCAGCCTGAGGCGGGGTCAGCCCCAGCATTTT.